The rows below give T cell receptor beta chains drawn from one sample of a study of cytomegalovirus exposure and HLA in healthy donors. Repertoires were generated with immunoSEQ multiplex PCR, while TCRdb's copy carries only in-frame clones and drops some. The sample yields under 90,000 clones, around 70% seen once. Sequenced sample: PBMCs. These receptors came from a woman between 50 and 59 years old in good health and CMV-seropositive. Each CDR3 is given with its conserved first and last residue. D genes are given only for firm matches. Clone size appears in some rows only: once, few, many, or a class for an expanded clone.

TRBD2	-	TRBJ2-7	TRBV5-4	TGTGCCAGCAGCTTGAGTCTAGCGGGGTCCTACGAGCAGTACTTC	CASSLSLAGSYEQYF
-	-	TRBJ1-4	TRBV30	TGTGCCTGGAGTGTACCCTTCAGGACAAATGAAAAACTGTTTTTT	CAWSVPFRTNEKLFF
-	-	TRBJ1-5	TRBV28	TGTGCCAGCAGTCCCCCCAATGGGGGAGGGTTTCGGGGTCGTCAGCCCCAGCATTTT	CASSPPNGGGFRGRQPQHF
-	-	TRBJ2-2	TRBV7-7	TGTGCCAGCAGCTCCCGGGGCGGGGAGCTGTTTTTT	CASSSRGGELFF
TRBD2	-	TRBJ2-1	TRBV10-3	TGTGCCATCAGTGGACTAGCGGGAGTTGTAAACGATGAGCAGTTCTTC	CAISGLAGVVNDEQFF
TRBD1	-	TRBJ2-3	TRBV2	TGTGCCAGCAGGGTGGGACAGAAAAGCACAGATACGCAGTATTTT	CASRVGQKSTDTQYF
-	few	TRBJ1-4	TRBV29-1	TGCAGCGTTGGCCTCCTCCTAGAGGAAAAACTGTTTTTT	CSVGLLLEEKLFF
TRBD1	-	TRBJ2-1	TRBV7-2	TGTGCCAGCAGCCCACGACAGGGGGCCTACAATGAGCAGTTCTTC	CASSPRQGAYNEQFF
TRBD1	-	TRBJ2-7	TRBV18	TGTGCCAGCTCACCACCTACCGGGACAGGGGTCCTATGGGAGCAGTACTTC	CASSPPTGTGVLWEQYF
-	few	TRBJ1-4	TRBV5-4	TGTGCCAGCAGCTTAACGGGGGAAAAACTGTTTTTT	CASSLTGEKLFF
TRBD1	-	TRBJ1-2	TRBV4-2	TGTGCCAGCAGCCAAGATCACGGGACAGGCGACCGTTCCTATGGCTACACCTTC	CASSQDHGTGDRSYGYTF
-	-	TRBJ2-7	TRBV7-9	TGTGCCAGCAGCTCCCTGACAGGACGCTACGAGCAGTACTTC	CASSSLTGRYEQYF
TRBD2	-	TRBJ2-5	TRBV9	TGTGCCAGCAGCGTAGGTAGCGGGGGGGTAGAGACCCAGTACTTC	CASSVGSGGVETQYF
TRBD1	-	TRBJ1-5	TRBV18	TGTGCCAGCTCACTTGAGGCCGTGGGGACAGGGGGAGTTGGACAGCCCCAGCATTTT	CASSLEAVGTGGVGQPQHF
-	-	TRBJ1-5	TRBV7-9	TGTGCCAGCAGCCCAGCGGGGAGGTGGCAGCCCCAGCATTTT	CASSPAGRWQPQHF
-	-	TRBJ2-2	TRBV6-5	TGTGCCAGCAGTTATTTTAAGTCAGGGATTATCCGGGAGCTGTTTTTT	CASSYFKSGIIRELFF
TRBD1	-	TRBJ2-5	TRBV5-4	TGTGCCAGCAGCTTGGGACAGGGCCGGGAGACCCAGTACTTC	CASSLGQGRETQYF
TRBD1	-	TRBJ2-5	TRBV5-1	TGCGCCAGCAGCTTCGGGACAGGGTCAAGGGGAGGGCAAGAGACCCAGTACTTC	CASSFGTGSRGGQETQYF
-	few	TRBJ1-1	TRBV28	TGTGCCAGCAGTTTCGGGGTGAGTGCTTTCTTT	CASSFGVSAFF
-	-	TRBJ1-4	TRBV5-1	TGCGCCAGCAGTTCGGACTCTGTTAATGAAAAACTGTTTTTT	CASSSDSVNEKLFF
-	-	TRBJ1-4	TRBV19	TGTGCCAGTAGTAGTGGCCTGCCAAATGAAAAACTGTTTTTT	CASSSGLPNEKLFF
-	-	TRBJ2-7	TRBV18	TGTGCCAGCTCATCGGGGGACAGTAACGAGCAGTACTTC	CASSSGDSNEQYF
-	-	TRBJ2-1	TRBV10-1	TGCGCCAGCAGTGAGTGGGAGCGCGATGAGCAGTTCTTC	CASSEWERDEQFF
-	-	TRBJ2-1	TRBV7-2	TGTGCCAGTTTAGCGGTGAGCTACAATGAGCAGTTCTTC	CASLAVSYNEQFF
TRBD1	-	TRBJ1-4	TRBV5-1	TGCGCCAGCAGCGCCGGGACAGTTAATGAAAAACTGTTTTTT	CASSAGTVNEKLFF
-	-	TRBJ2-3	TRBV5-1	TGCGCCAGCGACCCCGGGGACACAGGCACAGATACGCAGTATTTT	CASDPGDTGTDTQYF
TRBD1	-	TRBJ2-5	TRBV10-3	TGTGCCATCAGTGTGGACAGGGGGCAGGGCCAAGAGACCCAGTACTTC	CAISVDRGQGQETQYF
-	-	TRBJ1-4	TRBV28	TGTGCCAGCAGTACCGCAGATGAAAAACTGTTTTTT	CASSTADEKLFF
TRBD1	-	TRBJ2-7	TRBV19	TGTGCCACCCGGGACAGGGGCCTTGTTGAGCAGTACTTC	CATRDRGLVEQYF
TRBD1	-	TRBJ2-1	TRBV5-4	TGTGCCAGCAGCAAAGGGACAGGGGGTTTCTACAATGAGCAGTTCTTC	CASSKGTGGFYNEQFF
TRBD1	few	TRBJ1-5	TRBV15	TGTGCCACCAGCAGTTTGACAGGGGGCAATCAGCCCCAGCATTTT	CATSSLTGGNQPQHF
TRBD1	-	TRBJ1-5	TRBV5-6	TGTGCCAGCAGCAGGGGACAGTATAGCAATCAGCCCCAGCATTTT	CASSRGQYSNQPQHF
-	few	TRBJ2-3	TRBV5-4	TGTGCCAGCAGATTTGGCAGCACAGATACGCAGTATTTT	CASRFGSTDTQYF
TRBD1	few	TRBJ1-1	TRBV11-2	TGTGCCAGCAGCCTCCGGACAGGGGCTAACACTGAAGCTTTCTTT	CASSLRTGANTEAFF
TRBD1	few	TRBJ1-2	TRBV7-2	TGTGCCAGCAGCTTAGGAGGGACAGGGCGGTTCTATGGCTACACCTTC	CASSLGGTGRFYGYTF
TRBD1	few	TRBJ1-5	TRBV7-2	TGTGCCAGCAGTATACAGGGGTCGGGCAATCAGCCCCAGCATTTT	CASSIQGSGNQPQHF
-	-	TRBJ2-2	TRBV10-1	TGCGCCAGCAGTGAGATATCGGGCAGGGGCAACACCGGGGAGCTGTTTTTT	CASSEISGRGNTGELFF
TRBD2	few	TRBJ2-7	TRBV7-6	TGTGCCAGCAGCTTGGGGACTAACTACTACGAGCAGTACTTC	CASSLGTNYYEQYF
-	-	TRBJ1-1	TRBV19	TGTGCCAGTAATCCACAGGCAGCCGGGGGCACTGAAGCTTTCTTT	CASNPQAAGGTEAFF
TRBD2	-	TRBJ2-7	TRBV9	TGTGCCAGCAAAGAAACTAGCGGGAACCAGACCTACGAGCAGTACTTC	CASKETSGNQTYEQYF
TRBD1	-	TRBJ2-7	TRBV27	TGTGCCAGCAGTCGGACAGGGGGAGGCGAGCAGTACTTC	CASSRTGGGEQYF
TRBD2	-	TRBJ2-5	TRBV7-2	TGTGCCAGCAGCTTACGTAGCGGGGTTGGGGAGACCCAGTACTTC	CASSLRSGVGETQYF
-	-	TRBJ1-5	TRBV10-2	TGCGCCAGCAGTGAGGGACTTTCGGGTCAGCCCCAGCATTTT	CASSEGLSGQPQHF
TRBD1	-	TRBJ2-7	TRBV28	TGTGCCAGCGCCCTCCAGCCGGACAGGGCCCACGAGCAGTACTTC	CASALQPDRAHEQYF
TRBD2	once	TRBJ2-2	TRBV7-3	TGTGCCAGCAGCTTAATGGCGGGAGGTAACACCGGGGAGCTGTTTTTT	CASSLMAGGNTGELFF
TRBD1	once	TRBJ2-7	TRBV5-1	TGCGCCAGTAGCCCGGGACAGGACAATGGCGAGCAGTACTTC	CASSPGQDNGEQYF
TRBD2	-	TRBJ2-3	TRBV28	TGTGCCAGCAGTTCCTTAAGGCCGGGACTAGCGCCAGATACGCAGTATTTT	CASSSLRPGLAPDTQYF
-	-	TRBJ2-1	TRBV6-4	TGTGCCAGCAGTGACTCTATGAGCTCCTACAATGAGCAGTTCTTC	CASSDSMSSYNEQFF
TRBD1	many	TRBJ1-3	TRBV4-1	TGCGCCAGCAGCCACCAACAGGGGGCTGCTGGAAACACCATATATTTT	CASSHQQGAAGNTIYF
-	once	TRBJ1-2	TRBV2	TGTGCCAGCAAAAAGACAGGTCTTGATGGCTACACCTTC	CASKKTGLDGYTF
-	-	TRBJ2-4	TRBV2	TGTGCCAGCAGGACTCAATCTAGCCTTCAGTACTTC	CASRTQSSLQYF
-	-	TRBJ2-7	TRBV7-2	TGTGCCAGCAGCAGTAGCCTAGCCCGAACGAGCGAGCAGTACTTC	CASSSSLARTSEQYF
TRBD1	-	TRBJ2-2	TRBV10-1	TGCGCCAGCAGTAGTCAACAGGGGACCGGGGAGCTGTTTTTT	CASSSQQGTGELFF